Listed here is a single T cell receptor (beta chain). This sample stems from a study of blood T cell repertoires in COVID-19. The overall study: Italy, Spain and the United States were the sources of the convalescent and acute COVID-19 samples.

Assay used: immunoSEQ multiplex PCR; TCRdb lists only in-frame clones, some missing. The sample records about 84,000 clones, about 95% being singletons. This CDR3 is built from 15 residues. V was shortened by 6 bases and J by 0 bases, with 12 bases between the two germline ends. The V gene's germline CDR1 is MNHEY and CDR2 SVGAGI. The chain has TRBV6-5 and TRBJ1-5, with a tentative D call TRBD1 (6 bases). Sequencing was done on a sample of peripheral blood. This sequence was found in a human donor with active COVID-19. The donor label of this sample is uncertain. This chain's CDR3 is CASRGTPYSNQPQHF. Here the CDR3 DNA reads TGTGCCAGCAGAGGGACACCTTATAGCAATCAGCCCCAGCATTTT.